What follows are 13 T cell receptor beta chains derived from one specimen sequenced in a study of CD8+CD57+ T cells in acquired aplastic anemia. Profiling of TCR beta VDJ combinations and CDR3 sequences used genomic DNA as template. In TCRdb, the reads were re-called with MiXCR into one record per CDR3 protein. The sample lists under 250,000 distinct CDR3 sequences, around 46% occurring once. Whoever was chosen for sequencing had shown CD8+CD57+ cell expansion by flow cytometry. Sequenced: sorted CD4+, CD8+, or CD8+CD57+ T cells (not recorded which) from PBMCs. Receptors were obtained from a human donor with aplastic anemia.

The chain carries TRBV6-5 and TRBJ1-1; D gene ambiguous. Per the germline V gene, CDR1 is MNHEY and CDR2 is SVGAGI. Trimming stripped 0 bases from V and 3 bases from J, with 14 bases between. This CDR3 contains 16 residues. CDR3 region: CASSYSITGPDTEAFF. CDR3 bases: TGTGCCAGCAGTTACTCGATCACCGGACCGGACACTGAAGCTTTCTTT.

The sample holds a few counts of this clonotype. One end of the junction is discordant with germline, which a read error may explain. The rearrangement links TRBV7-8 to TRBJ2-3; the match to TRBD2 covers 7 bases. The germline gives CDR1 SGHVS, CDR2 FQNEAQ. The CDR3 sequence is 16 residues long. CDR3 protein: CASSLGASGVTHTQYF. The CDR3 region has the DNA TGTGCCAGCAGCTTAGGGGCTAGCGGCGTCACACATACGCAGTATTTT.

There are many counts of this clonotype. The chain links TRBV6-6 to TRBJ1-3; TRBD1 is a possible D gene (6 bases). The CDR3 has 13 residues. Germline CDR1 and CDR2: MNHNY and SVGAGI (reference sequence). V was shortened by 5 bases and J by 6 bases, with 11 bases between the two germline ends. CDR3 region: CASSVGQLNTIYF. The CDR3 DNA sequence: TGTGCCAGCAGTGTCGGACAGTTAAACACCATATATTTT.

This clonotype appeared many times. V and J are TRBV5-6 and TRBJ2-1; no clear D gene. The CDR3 contains 12 residues. Germline assignment: CDR1 SGHDT and CDR2 YYEEEE. V lost 4 bases, J lost 3 bases, and 5 bases lay in between. The CDR3 sequence: CASSPGYNEQFF. The CDR3 nucleotides read TGTGCCAGCAGCCCCGGCTACAATGAGCAGTTCTTC.

The chain has TRBV5-5 and TRBJ2-7, with 7 bases that match TRBD2. CDR1 is SGHKS, CDR2 YYEKEE, per germline (reference sequence). The CDR3 extends over 14 amino acids. V gave up 4 bases and J gave up 6 bases; unmatched junction bases: 10. The CDR3 region is CASSQDPGRGEQYF. The DNA of the CDR3 is TGTGCCAGCAGCCAAGATCCGGGGAGGGGCGAGCAGTACTTC.

This clonotype has a count of ten or more. The V and J genes are TRBV3-1 and TRBJ2-7, with TRBD2 identical over 8 bases. The CDR3 runs to 15 residues. V gave up 5 bases and J gave up 2 bases; unmatched junction bases: 8. The germline V gene has CDR1 LGHDT and CDR2 YNNKEL (reference sequence). The CDR3 region is CASSKGSGTAYEQYF. CDR3 nucleotide sequence: TGTGCCAGCAGCAAAGGTAGCGGGACCGCCTACGAGCAGTACTTC.

This chain links TRBV7-2 with TRBJ2-7, with TRBD2 as a possible D gene (5 bases). The CDR3 is 14 amino acids. CDR1 SGHTA and CDR2 FQGNSA come from the germline V gene. Trimming left V 5 bases short and J 4 bases short, with 15 bases between. CDR3 sequence reads: CASSAREGEYEQYF. CDR3 DNA: TGTGCCAGCAGCGCCCGGGAAGGCGAATACGAGCAGTACTTC.

The V call is TRBV7-9, the J call TRBJ2-5, with 9 bases aligning to TRBD1. V lost 11 bases and J lost 2; bases outside the gene matches: 6. CDR3 length: 13 residues. CDR1 is SEHNR and CDR2 is FQNEAQ in the germline V gene (reference sequence). CDR3 sequence: CALRDRGQETQYF. As DNA, the CDR3 is TGTGCCTTACGAGACAGGGGGCAAGAGACCCAGTACTTC.

This sequence joins TRBV15 and TRBJ1-5; TRBD1 aligns across 8 bases. This CDR3 contains 17 residues. Germline V gives CDR1 LNHNV, CDR2 YYDKDF (reference sequence). The V segment lost 5 bases and the J segment 4 bases; nucleotides outside the gene matches: 13. DNA for the CDR3: TGTGCCACCAGCTCCCCCCGACAGGGGAGAGGAAATCAGCCCCAGCATTTT. As protein: CATSSPRQGRGNQPQHF.

This clonotype has just a few counts. CDR3 sequence (DNA): TGTGCCAGCACCTTGAACAGGGGAGGACTTCAGCCCCAGCATTTT. It yields the protein CASTLNRGGLQPQHF. J is TRBJ1-5 and V is TRBV28; TRBD1 matches 7 bases. CDR1 and CDR2 (germline): MDHEN, SYDVKM. V lost 7 bases and J lost 6; bases outside the gene matches: 12. This CDR3 is built from 15 residues.

Turning to this clonotype: A clone one base away is much larger, so this may be a read error. Here the CDR3 omits its conserved ending phenylalanine or tryptophan, so a read error is the likely source. The chain has TRBV24-1 and TRBJ2-1; 8 bases align to TRBD1. This CDR3 contains 15 residues. Unmatched junction bases numbered 10, after V lost 5 bases and J lost 8 bases. Germline V CDR1 and CDR2: KGHDR, SFDVKD. Here the CDR3 reads CATSARGTGFHEQFL. CDR3 nucleotides: TGTGCCACCAGTGCCCGCGGGACAGGATTCCATGAGCAGTTCCTC.

The chain combines TRBV20-1 with TRBJ2-5, with TRBD2 matching 8 bases. The CDR3 contains 15 residues. CDR1 DFQATT and CDR2 SNEGSKA come from the germline V gene (reference sequence). V was pared by 6 bases and J by 4 bases, with 13 bases of the junction left unmatched. As DNA, the CDR3 is TGCAGTGCCAGCCGAGCGGAGCTAGCGGGAGAGACCCAGTACTTC. Amino acid sequence: CSASRAELAGETQYF.

This clonotype was observed many times. CDR3 amino acids: CASSPRGAGRKGGELFF. The CDR3 DNA reads as TGTGCCAGCAGCCCCAGAGGGGCAGGGCGAAAGGGCGGGGAGCTGTTTTTT. The chain carries TRBV7-9 and TRBJ2-2, with D perhaps matching TRBD1 or TRBD2 (5 bases each). The CDR3 contains 17 residues. Trimming left V 5 bases short and J 7 bases short, with 23 bases between. CDR1 and CDR2 from the germline V gene are SEHNR and FQNEAQ (reference sequence).